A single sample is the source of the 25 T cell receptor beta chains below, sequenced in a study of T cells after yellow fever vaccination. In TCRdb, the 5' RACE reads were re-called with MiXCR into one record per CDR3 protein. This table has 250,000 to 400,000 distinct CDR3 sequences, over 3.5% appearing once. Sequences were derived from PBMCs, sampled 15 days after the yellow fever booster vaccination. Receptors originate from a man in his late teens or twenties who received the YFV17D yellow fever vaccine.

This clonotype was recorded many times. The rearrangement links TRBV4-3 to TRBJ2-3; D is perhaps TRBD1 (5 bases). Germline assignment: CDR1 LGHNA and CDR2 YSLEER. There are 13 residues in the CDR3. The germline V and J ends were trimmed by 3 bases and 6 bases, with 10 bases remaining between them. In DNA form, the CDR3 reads TGCGCCAGCAGCCAGATGAAGGGGGATACGCAGTATTTT. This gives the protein CASSQMKGDTQYF.

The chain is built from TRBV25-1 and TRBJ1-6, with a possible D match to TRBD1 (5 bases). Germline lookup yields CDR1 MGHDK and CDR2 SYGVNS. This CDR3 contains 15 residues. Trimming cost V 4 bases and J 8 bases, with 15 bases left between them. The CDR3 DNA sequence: TGTGCCAGCAGTGTTGGTTCCAGGGTGTATTCACCCCTCCACTTT. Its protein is CASSVGSRVYSPLHF. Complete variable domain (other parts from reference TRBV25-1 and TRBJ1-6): EADIYQTPRYLVIGTGKKITLECSQTMGHDKMYWYQQDPGMELHLIHYSYGVNSTEKGDLSSESTVSRIRTEHFPLTLESARPSHTSQYLCASSVGSRVYSPLHFGNGTRLTVT.

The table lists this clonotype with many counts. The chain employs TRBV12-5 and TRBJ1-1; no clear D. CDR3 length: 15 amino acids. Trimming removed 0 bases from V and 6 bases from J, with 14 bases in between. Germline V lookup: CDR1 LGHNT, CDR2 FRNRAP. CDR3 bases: TGTGCTAGTGGTTTGGTTAAGGGAGGAGTCGCTGAAGCTTTCTTT. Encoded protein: CASGLVKGGVAEAFF.

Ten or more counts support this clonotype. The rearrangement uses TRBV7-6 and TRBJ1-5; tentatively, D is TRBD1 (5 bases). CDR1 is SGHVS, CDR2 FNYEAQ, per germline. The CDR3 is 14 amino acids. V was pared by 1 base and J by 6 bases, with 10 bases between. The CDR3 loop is CASSLGGDGQPQHF. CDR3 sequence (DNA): TGTGCCAGCAGCTTAGGAGGGGACGGTCAGCCCCAGCATTTT.

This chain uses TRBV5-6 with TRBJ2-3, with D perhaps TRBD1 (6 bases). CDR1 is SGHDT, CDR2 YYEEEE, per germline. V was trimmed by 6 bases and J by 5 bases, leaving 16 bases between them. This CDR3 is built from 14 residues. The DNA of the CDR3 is TGTGCCAGCATGGGTTGGGGGCATGAAGATACGCAGTATTTT. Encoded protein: CASMGWGHEDTQYF.

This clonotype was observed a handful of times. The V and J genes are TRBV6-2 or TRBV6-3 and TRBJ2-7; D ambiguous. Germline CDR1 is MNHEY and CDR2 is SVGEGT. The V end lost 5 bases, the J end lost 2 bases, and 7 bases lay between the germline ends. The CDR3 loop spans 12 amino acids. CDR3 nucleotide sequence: TGTGCCAGCAGTCAAGGGACCTACGAGCAGTACTTC. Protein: CASSQGTYEQYF.

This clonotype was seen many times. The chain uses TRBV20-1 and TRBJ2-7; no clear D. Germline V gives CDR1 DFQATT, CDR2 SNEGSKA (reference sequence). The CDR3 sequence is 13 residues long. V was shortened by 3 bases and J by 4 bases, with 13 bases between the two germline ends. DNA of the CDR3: TGCAGTGCTAGGTCGGGTTCCCCATACGAGCAGTACTTC. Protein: CSARSGSPYEQYF.

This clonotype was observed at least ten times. DNA of the CDR3: TGTGCCAGCAGCTTGAATGCAGGTGAAGCTTTCTTT. Its protein product is CASSLNAGEAFF. The chain recombines TRBV7-9 with TRBJ1-1, with D uncertain. Trimming took off 3 bases at V and 7 bases at J, with 9 bases between the two ends. Germline CDR1 is SEHNR and CDR2 is FQNEAQ (reference sequence). This CDR3 has 12 residues.

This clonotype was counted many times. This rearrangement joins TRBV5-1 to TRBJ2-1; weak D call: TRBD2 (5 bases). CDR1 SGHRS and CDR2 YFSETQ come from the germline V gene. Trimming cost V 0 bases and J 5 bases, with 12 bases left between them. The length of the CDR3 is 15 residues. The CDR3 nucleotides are TGCGCCAGCAGCTTGGGTGGACTGGGTAACAATGAGCAGTTCTTC. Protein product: CASSLGGLGNNEQFF. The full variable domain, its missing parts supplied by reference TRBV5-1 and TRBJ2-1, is KAGVTQTPRYLIKTRGQQVTLSCSPISGHRSVSWYQQTPGQGLQFLFEYFSETQRNKGNFPGRFSGRQFSNSRSEMNVSTLELGDSALYLCASSLGGLGNNEQFFGPGTRLTVL.

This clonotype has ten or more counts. The CDR3 loop is CASRGGDQPQHF. The CDR3 DNA reads as TGTGCCAGCAGAGGGGGAGATCAGCCCCAGCATTTT. The V and J genes are TRBV6-5 and TRBJ1-5; D may be TRBD1 (6 bases). Looked up from germline, CDR1 is MNHEY and CDR2 is SVGAGI. The ends were cut back, 6 bases at V and 5 bases at J, with 8 bases in the middle. The CDR3 contains 12 residues.

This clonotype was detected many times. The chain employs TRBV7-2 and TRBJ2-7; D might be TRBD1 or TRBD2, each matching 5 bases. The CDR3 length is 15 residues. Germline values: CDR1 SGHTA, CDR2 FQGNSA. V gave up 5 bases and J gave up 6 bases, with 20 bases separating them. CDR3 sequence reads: CASSHDQGWAGEQYF. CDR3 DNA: TGTGCCAGCAGCCATGACCAGGGATGGGCGGGCGAGCAGTACTTC.

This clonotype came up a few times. The CDR3 DNA follows: TGCGCCAGCAGCCCGAAGGGGGCTGGTAACTATGGCTACACCTTC. It encodes CASSPKGAGNYGYTF. This rearrangement joins TRBV5-1 to TRBJ1-2; 7 bases are shared with TRBD1. V dropped 4 bases and J dropped 1; count of bases not matched to a gene: 7. The CDR3 covers 15 residues. Germline values: CDR1 SGHRS, CDR2 YFSETQ.

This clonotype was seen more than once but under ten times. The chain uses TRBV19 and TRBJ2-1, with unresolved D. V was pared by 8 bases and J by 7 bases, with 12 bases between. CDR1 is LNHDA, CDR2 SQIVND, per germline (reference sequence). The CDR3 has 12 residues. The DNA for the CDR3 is TGTGCCAGTGCCACCTTCCCGAATGAGCAGTTCTTC. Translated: CASATFPNEQFF.

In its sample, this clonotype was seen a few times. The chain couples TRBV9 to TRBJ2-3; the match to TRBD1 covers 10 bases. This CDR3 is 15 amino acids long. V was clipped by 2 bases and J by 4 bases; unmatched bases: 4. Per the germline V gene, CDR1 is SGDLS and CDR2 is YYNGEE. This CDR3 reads CASSVRDRGPDTQYF. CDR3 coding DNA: TGTGCCAGCAGCGTCAGGGACAGGGGACCAGATACGCAGTATTTT.

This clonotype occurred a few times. The CDR3 nucleotides are TGTGCCACCCGGGACAGGGTAAACTATGGCTACACCTTC. Amino acid sequence: CATRDRVNYGYTF. The J gene is TRBJ1-2, the V gene TRBV19; 9 nucleotides match TRBD1. Trimming cost V 10 bases and J 2 bases; bases outside gene matches: 5. The CDR3 runs 13 residues. CDR1 and CDR2 from the germline V gene are LNHDA and SQIVND (reference sequence).

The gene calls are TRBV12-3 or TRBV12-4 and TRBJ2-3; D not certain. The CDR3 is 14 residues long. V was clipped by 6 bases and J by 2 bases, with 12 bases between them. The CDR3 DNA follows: TGTGCCAGCAGAAGGGCCATCCTCACAGATACGCAGTATTTT. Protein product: CASRRAILTDTQYF.

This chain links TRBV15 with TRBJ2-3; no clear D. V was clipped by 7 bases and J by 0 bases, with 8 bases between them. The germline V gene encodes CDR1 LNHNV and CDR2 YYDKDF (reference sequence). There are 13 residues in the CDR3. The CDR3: CATKEGSTDTQYF. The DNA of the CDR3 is TGTGCCACCAAAGAAGGCAGCACAGATACGCAGTATTTT.

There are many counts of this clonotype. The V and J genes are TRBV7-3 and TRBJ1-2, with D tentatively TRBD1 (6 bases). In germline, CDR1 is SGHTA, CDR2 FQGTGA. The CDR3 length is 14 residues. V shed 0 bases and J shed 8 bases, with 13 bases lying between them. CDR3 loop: CASSLTGPGEGYTF. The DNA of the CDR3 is TGTGCCAGCAGCTTAACGGGGCCAGGGGAAGGCTACACCTTC.

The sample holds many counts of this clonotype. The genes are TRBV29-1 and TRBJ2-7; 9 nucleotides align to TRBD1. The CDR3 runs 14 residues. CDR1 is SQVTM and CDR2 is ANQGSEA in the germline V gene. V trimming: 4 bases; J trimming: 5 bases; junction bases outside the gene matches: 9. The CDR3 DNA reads TGCAGCGTTGGAGGGCGGACAGGGGCCCACGAGCAGTACTTC. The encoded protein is CSVGGRTGAHEQYF.

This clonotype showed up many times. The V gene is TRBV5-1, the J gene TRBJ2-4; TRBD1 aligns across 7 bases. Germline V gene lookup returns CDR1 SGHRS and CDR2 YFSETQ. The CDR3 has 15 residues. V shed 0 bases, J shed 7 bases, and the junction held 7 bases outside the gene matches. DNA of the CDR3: TGCGCCAGCAGCTTGGGACAGGGAATGTGGAACATTCAGTACTTC. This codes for CASSLGQGMWNIQYF.

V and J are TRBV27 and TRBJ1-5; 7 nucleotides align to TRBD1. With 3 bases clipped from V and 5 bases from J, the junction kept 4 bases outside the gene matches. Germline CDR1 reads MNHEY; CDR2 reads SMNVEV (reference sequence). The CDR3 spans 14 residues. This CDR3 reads CASSFQGVDQPQHF. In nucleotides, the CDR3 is TGTGCCAGCAGTTTTCAGGGGGTTGATCAGCCCCAGCATTTT.

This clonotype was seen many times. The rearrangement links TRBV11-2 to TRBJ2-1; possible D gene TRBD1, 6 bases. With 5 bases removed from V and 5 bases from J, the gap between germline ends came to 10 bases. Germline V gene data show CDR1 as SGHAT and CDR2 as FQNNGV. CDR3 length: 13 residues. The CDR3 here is CASSGDRNNEQFF. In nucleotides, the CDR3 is TGTGCCAGCAGCGGCGACAGGAACAATGAGCAGTTCTTC.

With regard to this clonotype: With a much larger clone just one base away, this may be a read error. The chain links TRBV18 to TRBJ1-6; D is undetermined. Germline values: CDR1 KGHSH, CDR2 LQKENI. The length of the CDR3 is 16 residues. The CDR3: CVSSPLGPAYNSPLHF. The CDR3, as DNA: TGTGTCAGCTCACCCCTAGGGCCAGCCTATAATTCACCCCTCCACTTT.

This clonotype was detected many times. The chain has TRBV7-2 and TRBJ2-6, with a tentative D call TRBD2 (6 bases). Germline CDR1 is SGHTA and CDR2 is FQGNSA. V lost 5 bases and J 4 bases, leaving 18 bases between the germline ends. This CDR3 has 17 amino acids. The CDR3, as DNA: TGTGCCAGCAGCCTAGGGACTGCCGCCACGGGGGCCAACGTCCTGACTTTC. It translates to CASSLGTAATGANVLTF.

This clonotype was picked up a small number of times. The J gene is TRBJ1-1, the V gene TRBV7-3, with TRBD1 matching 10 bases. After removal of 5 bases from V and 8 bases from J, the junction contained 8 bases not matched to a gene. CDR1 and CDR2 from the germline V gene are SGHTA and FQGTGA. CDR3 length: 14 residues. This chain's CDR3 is CASSAQPGQGEAFF. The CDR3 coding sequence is TGTGCCAGCAGCGCACAACCGGGACAGGGGGAAGCTTTCTTT.